This T cell receptor beta chain was observed in a study of human T cells and chemical hapten exposure. As originally analysed: TCRs per sample had a median of around 100,000 and ranged from about 20,000 to 750,000. In TCRdb, the RACE reads were re-called with MiXCR into one record per CDR3 protein. The V and J calls reflect TCRdb's pipeline rather than the authors' work. The data contain about 100,000 distinct CDR3 sequences, about an eighth of them singletons. Regarding time point: patch test 2, 6 weeks after DPC sensitization. The treatment is: therapeutic diphenylcyclopropenone sensitization with weekly scalp DPC. This clonotype was counted many times. Its specificity is not known. Trimming cost V 1 base and J 9 bases, with 10 bases left between them. Germline assignment: CDR1 MNHEY and CDR2 SMNVEV (reference sequence). This CDR3 has 14 amino acids. Whole-study results and caveats: A positive correlation with patch test score was shown by PT1 expanded TCR counts. Alopecia was present in the donors, so their immune response may differ from healthy people's.

The chain uses TRBV27 and TRBJ1-6, with TRBD1 as a possible D gene (6 bases). This TCR was sampled from a woman in her forties with alopecia areata. Some clones in this sample may be carry-over from other donors' samples. The sample here was whole blood, taken in connection with sensitization to the hapten diphenylcyclopropenone (DPC). The DNA of the CDR3 is TGTGCCAGCAGTTTATACAGGGTCGGTTCACCCCTCCACTTT. It translates to CASSLYRVGSPLHF.